This T cell receptor beta chain was observed in a study of siplizumab effects on memory and regulatory T cells. Method: immunoSEQ multiplex PCR; TCRdb's copy keeps in-frame clones and lacks some. Counted here are approximately 100,000 clones, about 90% occurring once; the ten biggest clones make up around 0.77%. Deletions cut 5 bases from V and 3 bases from J, with 18 bases between. The V gene's germline CDR1 is MDHEN and CDR2 SYDVKM. There are 16 residues in the CDR3. This clonotype originated in a human donor in good health. The rearrangement joins TRBV28 to TRBJ2-3, with D possibly being TRBD1 (5 bases). The sample was Tregs sorted from blood. CDR3 nucleotides: TGTGCCAGCAGTGGGGCAGACTTCCTTGGGACAGATACGCAGTATTTT. It codes for CASSGADFLGTDTQYF.